Listed below are T cell receptor beta chains from one sample, sequenced in a study of read filtering for tumor transcriptome and immune sequencing. TCRdb independently ran MiXCR on the reads; one entry per CDR3 protein. This table holds roughly 130,000 distinct CDR3 sequences, approximately 12% found once. Material for sequencing was a population of CD138-negative cells sorted from bone marrow. The receptors originated from a donor aged 40 or older with multiple myeloma. The CDR3 runs from the conserved cysteine through the conserved F or W. D genes are given only for firm matches. Part of the rows lack a size; the others show once, few, many or a class for expanded clones.

V	D	size	length	J	CDR3	DNA
TRBV20-1	TRBD1	NA	14	TRBJ1-1	CSAPRTGGSTEAFF	TGCAGTGCGCCCCGGACAGGGGGCAGTACTGAAGCTTTCTTT
TRBV5-1	TRBD2	many	15	TRBJ2-1	CASSLWASGRNEQFF	TGCGCCAGCAGCTTGTGGGCTAGCGGGAGGAATGAGCAGTTCTTC
TRBV6-5	TRBD2	many	16	TRBJ2-1	CASSPSTSGYYNEQFF	TGTGCCAGCAGTCCTTCGACTAGCGGGTACTACAATGAGCAGTTCTTC
TRBV28	NA	many	14	TRBJ2-3	CASSLPQGGDTQYF	TGTGCCAGCAGTTTACCGCAGGGCGGAGATACGCAGTATTTT
TRBV5-6	NA	NA	16	TRBJ2-1	CASSLVEGGAWNEQFF	TGTGCCAGCAGCTTGGTGGAGGGGGGGGCCTGGAATGAGCAGTTCTTC
TRBV29-1	NA	NA	14	TRBJ2-5	CSVEEVGGQETQYF	TGCAGCGTTGAAGAAGTGGGCGGTCAAGAGACCCAGTACTTC
TRBV28	NA	many	13	TRBJ2-5	CASSLRGPETQYF	TGTGCCAGCAGTTTACGTGGCCCAGAGACCCAGTACTTC
TRBV7-8	NA	many	14	TRBJ2-1	CASRGGGWHDEQFF	TGTGCCAGCAGGGGGGGGGGCTGGCATGATGAGCAGTTCTTC
TRBV6-6	NA	few	14	TRBJ2-7	CASSTVTALGEQYF	TGTGCCAGCAGTACCGTGACGGCCCTCGGGGAGCAGTACTTC
TRBV12-3/TRBV12-4	NA	many	14	TRBJ1-1	CASKPGTGNTEAFF	TGTGCCAGCAAACCCGGGACGGGGAACACTGAAGCTTTCTTT
TRBV19	NA	NA	15	TRBJ1-5	CASSNQDLGNQPQHF	TGTGCCAGTAGTAATCAGGATTTGGGGAATCAGCCCCAGCATTTT
TRBV10-1	NA	few	12	TRBJ2-2	CASSENTGELFF	TGCGCCAGCAGTGAAAACACCGGGGAGCTGTTTTTT
TRBV7-9	NA	many	12	TRBJ2-2	CASDRNTGELFF	TGTGCCAGCGACCGGAACACCGGGGAGCTGTTTTTT
TRBV29-1	TRBD2	few	14	TRBJ2-1	CSAGTSGLYNEQFF	TGCAGCGCCGGGACTAGCGGACTTTACAATGAGCAGTTCTTC
TRBV24-1	TRBD2	many	18	TRBJ2-2	CATSPSPAGGQNTGELFF	TGTGCCACCAGCCCCTCCCCTGCGGGGGGGCAGAACACCGGGGAGCTGTTTTTT
TRBV19	TRBD1	many	17	TRBJ2-1	CASSIPPGQGVNNEQFF	TGTGCCAGTAGTATCCCCCCCGGACAGGGGGTAAACAATGAGCAGTTCTTC
TRBV5-1	NA	many	15	TRBJ2-2	CASSLAEQTTGKLFF	TGCGCCAGCAGCTTGGCCGAGCAGACGACCGGGAAGCTGTTTTTT
TRBV2	NA	NA	12	TRBJ2-3	CASSEGDHTQYF	TGTGCCAGCAGTGAAGGGGACCATACGCAGTATTTT
TRBV29-1	TRBD1	few	13	TRBJ1-1	CSVNGQGNTEAFF	TGCAGCGTCAACGGACAGGGGAACACTGAAGCTTTCTTT
TRBV30	NA	many	15	TRBJ2-3	CAWRGREWRADTQYF	TGTGCCTGGAGAGGACGGGAGTGGCGGGCAGATACGCAGTATTTT
TRBV3-1	NA	many	15	TRBJ1-5	CASSQMGGVSQPQHF	TGTGCCAGCAGCCAGATGGGGGGGGTCAGTCAGCCCCAGCATTTT
TRBV21-1	NA	many	9	TRBJ2-1	CASSSREFF	TGTGCCAGCAGCAGTCGGGAGTTCTTC
TRBV29-1	TRBD2	many	13	TRBJ2-7	CSVEVAGAGEQYF	TGCAGCGTTGAAGTAGCGGGAGCGGGGGAGCAGTACTTC
TRBV9	TRBD2	many	15	TRBJ2-1	CASSVGLDPSFEQFF	TGTGCCAGCAGCGTTGGACTAGACCCGTCCTTTGAGCAGTTCTTC
TRBV6-2/TRBV6-3	TRBD1	many	17	TRBJ1-5	CASSPDRGDNSNQPQHF	TGTGCCAGCAGTCCAGACAGGGGGGATAATAGCAATCAGCCCCAGCATTTT
TRBV11-1	NA	many	12	TRBJ2-1	CASSLRLDEQFF	TGTGCCAGCAGCTTGAGGCTGGATGAGCAGTTCTTC
TRBV5-1	NA	many	10	TRBJ2-2	CASATGELFF	TGCGCCAGCGCCACCGGGGAGCTGTTTTTT
TRBV29-1	TRBD2	many	14	TRBJ2-3	CSVQRTSETDTQYF	TGCAGCGTCCAAAGGACTAGCGAAACAGATACGCAGTATTTT
TRBV6-2/TRBV6-3	NA	many	16	TRBJ2-6	CAAGDSQPSGANVLTF	TGTGCAGCGGGGGACAGCCAACCTTCTGGGGCCAACGTCCTGACTTTC
TRBV20-1	NA	many	13	TRBJ1-5	CSAREEAWQPQHF	TGCAGTGCTAGAGAAGAGGCCTGGCAGCCCCAGCATTTT
TRBV6-6	NA	many	13	TRBJ1-2	CASSSPDLYGYTF	TGTGCCAGCAGTTCCCCGGACCTCTATGGCTACACCTTC
TRBV6-6	TRBD1	few	15	TRBJ2-7	CASSYPTGGSYEQYF	TGTGCCAGCAGTTACCCGACAGGGGGGTCCTACGAGCAGTACTTC
TRBV7-9	NA	many	17	TRBJ2-5	CASSPAGSGADQETQYF	TGTGCCAGCAGCCCAGCCGGCAGTGGTGCTGACCAAGAGACCCAGTACTTC
TRBV29-1	TRBD1	many	15	TRBJ2-1	CSVADLTGGYNEQFF	TGCAGCGTTGCGGATTTGACAGGGGGCTACAATGAGCAGTTCTTC
TRBV3-1	TRBD2	many	15	TRBJ2-5	CASSQDLAEGRTQYF	TGTGCCAGCAGCCAAGATCTAGCGGAGGGTCGGACCCAGTACTTC
TRBV9	NA	many	14	TRBJ2-1	CASSVGQRGGEQFF	TGTGCCAGCAGCGTAGGACAACGAGGCGGTGAGCAGTTCTTC
TRBV12-3/TRBV12-4	NA	many	14	TRBJ2-2	CASSLLGNTGELFF	TGTGCCAGCAGTTTGCTGGGCAACACCGGGGAGCTGTTTTTT
TRBV5-6	NA	many	15	TRBJ1-5	CASSSLGLINQPQHF	TGTGCCAGCAGCTCTCTTGGACTGATCAATCAGCCCCAGCATTTT
TRBV29-1	NA	many	13	TRBJ2-1	CSVERSSYNEQFF	TGCAGCGTTGAGCGGAGCTCCTACAATGAGCAGTTCTTC
TRBV7-9	TRBD1	many	16	TRBJ2-5	CASSPSGQQGQETQYF	TGTGCCAGCAGCCCCTCGGGACAGCAAGGGCAAGAGACCCAGTACTTC
TRBV5-1	NA	NA	13	TRBJ1-2	CASSRDSNYGYTF	TGCGCCAGCAGCCGCGACAGCAACTATGGCTACACCTTC
TRBV9	NA	many	15	TRBJ2-7	CASSVGPGEDYEQYF	TGTGCCAGCAGCGTAGGGCCGGGGGAAGACTACGAGCAGTACTTC
TRBV12-3/TRBV12-4	NA	many	16	TRBJ2-5	CASNKGPGGAQETQYF	TGTGCCAGCAACAAGGGTCCTGGAGGGGCGCAAGAGACCCAGTACTTC
TRBV29-1	TRBD1	many	12	TRBJ2-6	CSVGGGSNVLTF	TGCAGCGTTGGAGGGGGCTCCAACGTCCTGACTTTC
TRBV4-1	NA	NA	14	TRBJ2-1	CASSLRNRVNGQFF	TGCGCCAGCAGCCTTAGAAACCGGGTGAATGGGCAGTTCTTC
TRBV7-9	NA	few	15	TRBJ1-4	CASSFNSPPMKELFF	TGTGCCAGCAGCTTCAACAGCCCCCCAATGAAAGAACTGTTTTTT
TRBV5-1	TRBD2	many	15	TRBJ2-1	CASSWGLAGGGEQFF	TGCGCCAGCAGCTGGGGACTAGCGGGAGGCGGCGAGCAGTTCTTC
TRBV4-1	TRBD1	many	16	TRBJ1-2	CASSQLRQGLDYGYTF	TGCGCCAGCAGCCAACTCCGACAGGGTCTTGACTATGGCTACACCTTC
TRBV20-1	TRBD2	few	15	TRBJ2-3	CSARVAGVTTDTQYF	TGCAGTGCTAGAGTTGCGGGAGTGACAACAGATACGCAGTATTTT
TRBV12-3/TRBV12-4	TRBD1	many	15	TRBJ2-1	CASSSDRGAYNEQFF	TGTGCCAGCAGTTCGGACAGGGGGGCCTACAATGAGCAGTTCTTC
TRBV20-1	TRBD2	many	14	TRBJ2-3	CSVASSGRVDTQYF	TGCAGTGTGGCTAGTAGCGGGAGGGTTGATACGCAGTATTTT
TRBV20-1	TRBD2	many	14	TRBJ2-7	CSAPRAGDDSEQYF	TGCAGTGCTCCCCGAGCGGGAGATGATAGCGAGCAGTACTTC
TRBV18	TRBD2	NA	17	TRBJ2-1	CASSPSTGGGTYNGQFF	TGTGCCAGTTCACCCTCGACCGGCGGGGGGACCTACAATGGGCAGTTCTTC
TRBV7-3	TRBD2	many	18	TRBJ2-1	CASSLIGTSGRAAHEQFF	TGTGCCAGCAGCTTAATTGGGACTAGCGGGAGGGCCGCCCATGAGCAGTTCTTC
TRBV2	NA	few	12	TRBJ2-3	CASRPNRVQQYF	TGTGCCAGCAGACCCAACAGGGTTCAGCAGTATTTT